This TCR beta chain stems from a study of T cell changes during pregnancy in multiple sclerosis. Assay used: immunoSEQ multiplex PCR; TCRdb lists only in-frame clones, some missing. The repertoire has 40,000 or so clones, roughly nine tenths of them found once; the top ten carry less than 1.5%. Germline V gives CDR1 MNHNS, CDR2 SASEGT. V was pared by 6 bases and J by 0 bases, with 5 bases of the junction left unmatched. The CDR3 sequence is 15 residues long. This clonotype was obtained from a female donor with multiple sclerosis, enrolled in a pregnancy study. The J gene is TRBJ1-3, the V gene TRBV6-1, with 7 bases identical to TRBD1. This specimen consisted of peripheral blood, obtained before pregnancy. As DNA, the CDR3 is TGTGCCAGCAGGCCGGGACAGAGCTCTGGAAACACCATATATTTT. Amino acid sequence: CASRPGQSSGNTIYF.